This T cell receptor (beta chain) is from a study of cytomegalovirus exposure and HLA in healthy donors (dated by TCRdb to 2017 to 2019). The study in broad terms: An earlier analysis of some 600 of the donors reported 276 Gb of sequence data and 90 million to 120 million unique TCR beta sequences obtained from about 180 million T cells. To predict cytomegalovirus infection status, the study brought together high-throughput TCR immunosequencing, statistical association of individual TCRs with disease status, and machine learning. Besides the first cohort of approximately 710 subjects, a separate validation cohort made up of 120 different subjects was used. Across under 500 genotyped donors of the cohort, an average of approximately 240,000 unique TCR beta nucleotide sequences per donor were sequenced, and 15% to 20% of those sequences were non-productive. The aim of the study was to test whether cataloging public T cell receptors could identify signatures of past pathogen exposure. Class I and class II HLA loci were covered by the typing at four-digit resolution. The study used immunosequencing to profile the T cell repertoires of under 700 subjects and linked those repertoires to cytomegalovirus serostatus. Donor age, sex, ethnicity and CMV serostatus were compiled together with the repertoire data. Approximately 310 gigabases of sequencing data and approximately 93 million unique TCR sequences were included in an early release covering roughly 700 HLA-typed donors. Because of strong linkage in the cohort, five DR-DQ haplotypes were treated as single units for association and clustering. Typing coverage varied by locus: 629-630 donors for A, B, C, DRB1 and DQB1; some 520 for DQA1; about 570 for DPA1; roughly 470 for DPB1. Every discovery cohort repertoire had been produced on one sequencing platform. Rather than using new phenotypic data, the later analysis identified candidate immune exposures from TCR beta sequences and from how often those sequences occurred across donors. An earlier analysis of around 540 of the donors applied high-throughput TCR beta sequencing to assess whether each TCR beta V gene segment acted as functional or pseudogenic. Genome-wide SNP genotypes for about three fifths of the roughly 700 donors were used in a later genetic analysis, which treated that subset as a discovery cohort. In a later analysis, previously published TCR beta repertoires from hundreds of donors were re-analyzed and high-resolution HLA genotyping was added so that TCR occurrence patterns could be studied. Among the roughly 400 genotyped donors, around 79% belonged to the genetic ancestry cluster associated with self-reported Caucasian donors.

Library construction relied on the immunoSEQ multiplex PCR assay. A mixture of 60 forward primers for TCR Vbeta segments and 13 reverse primers for TCR Jbeta segments was used in the multiplex PCR. The CDR3 region of rearranged TCR beta genes was amplified from genomic DNA with a multiplex PCR assay. On the Illumina HiSeq System, the amplified TCR beta libraries were sequenced as 87-base-pair reads. The published analysis was carried out like this. A later analysis counted approximately 74 million unique TCR beta chains across the 550 to 750 repertoires, and roughly 10 million of these chains were shared by at least two donors. Raw reads were error-corrected and collapsed into unique sequences with a nearest-neighbor algorithm that merged closely related sequences to remove PCR and sequencing errors. To assign V, D and J gene segments, CDR3 sequences were aligned to IMGT reference sequences. For a sequence to be retained, a match of at least six nucleotides was required to both a V gene segment and a J gene segment. Rearrangements were classified as productive when the CDR3 lacked stop codons and remained in frame with V and J, and all other rearrangements were classified as non-productive. Following IMGT convention, CDR3 was defined as the stretch from the second conserved V-encoded cysteine up to the conserved J-encoded phenylalanine. The earlier analysis of about 610 of the donors excluded sequences that lacked an unambiguous match to a single V gene segment. In an earlier analysis of several hundred of the donors, V segments were called functional above 56.7% productive rearrangements and were called segregating when the between-donor standard deviation exceeded 5%. To diagnose cytomegalovirus status from the catalog of TCR beta chain sequences, a statistical classification framework was built. A later analysis assigned V and J genes by comparing TCR nucleotide sequences with IMGT/GENE-DB human TR gene sequences. A later analysis assigned CDR3 sequences and most-parsimonious VDJ recombination scenarios with the TCRdist pipeline. In a later analysis, every TCR beta chain was defined by the combination of its CDR3 amino acid sequence and its V-gene family, and reads without a unique V-gene family were dropped. In a later analysis, several hundred highly shared, low-generation-probability nucleotide sequences were removed to address suspected cross-contamination and a sequencing artifact. In a later analysis, a clonal expansion index was calculated for each public chain from normalized within-repertoire ranks of inferred template counts. In a later analysis, generation probabilities were computed using a VDJ recombination model fitted to out-of-frame rearrangements, and the results were checked against IGoR. In a later analysis, hypergeometric tests were used to score TCR-TCR, TCR-HLA and TCR-CMV co-occurrence, with a repertoire-size bias correction applied to TCR pairs. False discovery rates were estimated in a later analysis by permuting HLA or CMV assignments 20 times. In a later analysis, co-occurring TCRs were grouped using DBSCAN, with TCRdist sequence similarity added in when clustering inside HLA-allele-positive subsets. Repertoires with fewer than 30,000 or more than 120,000 public chains, plus five repertoires with anomalous nucleotide sharing, were excluded from co-occurrence clustering. The clones in this table, taken by TCRdb from immuneACCESS, are in-frame only. Not every clone is retained; where verified, under half of the shortfall comes from an unresolved V gene, and the cause of the rest is unknown. That table is the source of V, J and clone size, and D and trimming were worked out from the DNA. Per the sample table, the count is 130,000 to 150,000 clones. Clones ranked in the top ten supply about 1.6% of the sample.

In total, over 600 healthy bone marrow donors made up the cohort. All cohort members were sampled while nominally healthy, although unrecorded immune exposures were likely present. The donor was CMV seronegative and belonged to the group of roughly 330 seronegative cohort members. Every donor gave a peripheral blood sample, and the peripheral blood mononuclear cells from that sample were used for TCR beta sequencing. The Qiagen DNeasy Blood Extraction Kit was used to extract genomic DNA from the blood cell samples. As concerns this clone: The target of this receptor is not known.

What the study reported, not specific to this receptor: A later analysis reported that several top co-occurrence clusters appeared linked to parvovirus B19, influenza, CMV and Epstein-Barr virus. Assigning TCR associations to individual alleles was difficult when HLA alleles, especially DR and DQ, strongly co-occurred. Because HLA typing was unavailable for some donors at each locus, only the typed subset was used in association tests. According to a later genetic analysis, donors in an Asian-associated ancestry cluster had fewer N-insertions in productive TCRs than the roughly 700-donor mean. The authors suggested that the approach could potentially be extended to other disease states and immunological phenotypes. In a later analysis, TCR association rates were found to vary across HLA loci, with the most associated TCRs seen for DRB1 alleles and the fewest for HLA-C alleles. In vitro tests confirmed that a few of the cytomegalovirus-associated TCR beta chains recognize cytomegalovirus antigens. Across donors, most TCR sequences were observed very rarely, whereas some public TCRs were present in many individuals. A further reported finding was that TCR beta sequences accurately predicted the HLA-A and HLA-B alleles for most subjects in the first cohort. In a later analysis, HLA-associated TCR beta chains showed more clonal expansion and lower generation probabilities than non-associated chains that were equally common. Sequencing depth was assumed to be roughly uniform across donors in the presence/absence analyses, though that assumption may not hold. Because counts were too low, roughly 17 rarely observed V segments, including chromosome 9 orphons, were left out of the earlier analysis of 587 of the donors. At a false discovery rate of 0.05, a later analysis linked under 20,000 TCR beta sequences to specific HLA alleles. Only TCR beta chains were sequenced in this cohort, and the absence of alpha or paired-chain data limited detectable features. Broadly in line with IMGT annotations, most TCR beta V segments showed up in productive rearrangements about 87% or about 30% of the time in an earlier analysis of about 500 of the donors. A later genetic analysis associated a missense DCLRE1C variant with V-gene and J-gene trimming of TCR beta chains, and an independent cohort replicated the association. A cluster of highly shared sequence variants was judged likely to represent a technical artifact of the sequencing pipeline. Immune exposure information for the cohort was limited to CMV serostatus. Because the 87-base-pair reads could not distinguish some IMGT-functional V segments, including TRBV6-2 and TRBV6-3, those segments were excluded. The study listed approximately 150 TCR beta chains as associated with cytomegalovirus. The classifier was reported to diagnose cytomegalovirus status with high specificity and sensitivity in both the original and validation cohorts. A later analysis found that most CMV-associated TCR beta chains appeared HLA-restricted, with HLA associations seemingly driven largely by CMV exposure. Correlated functional status among segregating V segments might reflect linkage disequilibrium, but an unknown experimental factor could not be ruled out.

Trimming leaves V shorter by 1 base and J shorter by 5 bases, with the junction holding 1 base beyond the gene matches. Per the germline V gene, SGHTA is the CDR1 and FQGNSA is the CDR2. The CDR3 numbers 13 residues from cysteine through phenylalanine. Here the CDR3 DNA is all that survives: 39 bases in frame from base 1. Sequencing was done on a sample of PBMCs. The chain is made from TRBV7-2 and TRBJ2-5; 7 bases in between match TRBD2. The TCR sequence derives from a woman in her 50s in good health and CMV-seronegative. CDR3 region: CASSLGGGETQYF. The nucleotide sequence is TGTGCCAGCAGCTTAGGGGGAGGGGAGACCCAGTACTTC. The full variable domain, completed from the reference TRBV7-2 and TRBJ2-5 proteins outside the CDR3, reads GAGVSQSPSNKVTEKGKDVELRCDPISGHTALYWYRQSLGQGLEFLIYFQGNSAPDKSGLPSDRFSAERTGGSVSTLTIQRTQQEDSAVYLCASSLGGGETQYFGPGTRLLVL.